Given below is one TCR beta chain in context. Antigen unknown. The unexposed donors gave CD4+ T cells in about 2010-2019, prior to COVID-19. After 10 to 11 days of culture, CD4+ T cells were isolated. The data are from a study of CD4 T cells in relation to SARS-CoV-2 and coronaviruses. Study-wide background: PBMCs were cultured with antigen for approximately nine days before TCR beta sequencing.

The CDR3 extends over 16 amino acids. CDR1 is SGHRS and CDR2 is YFSETQ in the germline V gene. V lost 0 bases and J 3 bases, leaving 15 bases between the germline ends. Some clones are missing from TCRdb's copy, which holds only in-frame ones; the method was immunoSEQ multiplex PCR. Among approximately 20,000 clones listed, 65% to 70% were seen once. The sequenced material came from CD4+ T cells from PBMCs, cultured in vitro. This sequence joins TRBV5-1 and TRBJ1-1, with D possibly matching TRBD1 (5 bases). The origin of this receptor is a human donor in good health. The DNA for the CDR3 is TGCGCCAGCAGCTTGGATGGTAGGGGTGGGGACACTGAAGCTTTCTTT. It yields the protein CASSLDGRGGDTEAFF.